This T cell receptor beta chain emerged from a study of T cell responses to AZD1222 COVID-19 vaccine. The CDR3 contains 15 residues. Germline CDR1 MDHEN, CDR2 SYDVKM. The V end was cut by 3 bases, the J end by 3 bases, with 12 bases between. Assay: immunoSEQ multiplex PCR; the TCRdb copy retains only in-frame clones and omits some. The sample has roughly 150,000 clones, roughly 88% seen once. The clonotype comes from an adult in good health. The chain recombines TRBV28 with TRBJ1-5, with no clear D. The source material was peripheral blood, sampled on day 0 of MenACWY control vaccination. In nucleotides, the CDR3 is TGTGCCAGCAGTTTCCCCCCGGCACCCAATCAGCCCCAGCATTTT. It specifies CASSFPPAPNQPQHF.